This T cell receptor (beta chain) was sequenced during a study of tumor and adjacent non-tumor tissue in lung cancer. Study in general: The patients, around 10 men and about five women, were roughly 30 to 85 with stage I to III disease. On average, productive TCRbeta reads reached roughly 3.9 million per sample.

No cell sorting was done before RNA was extracted from the tissue. The normal lung tissue was taken more than 3 cm from the tumor edge. This CDR3 comprises 16 residues. Looked up from germline, CDR1 is DFQATT and CDR2 is SNEGSKA (reference sequence). This clonotype was found once. The library came from three nested PCR rounds adapted from ARM-PCR protocols. TCRdb analysed the multiplex PCR reads with MiXCR anew, one entry per CDR3 protein. This table has under 95,000 distinct CDR3 sequences, roughly 80% appearing once. The V gene is TRBV20-1, the J gene TRBJ2-1; TRBD2 matches 13 bases. Material: distant non-tumor lung tissue. This sequence was found in a man aged 55 to 70 with non-small cell lung cancer. CDR3 residues: CIVSPTSGRVYNEQFF. The CDR3 DNA sequence: TGCATTGTTAGCCCTACTAGCGGGAGGGTATACAATGAGCAGTTCTTC.